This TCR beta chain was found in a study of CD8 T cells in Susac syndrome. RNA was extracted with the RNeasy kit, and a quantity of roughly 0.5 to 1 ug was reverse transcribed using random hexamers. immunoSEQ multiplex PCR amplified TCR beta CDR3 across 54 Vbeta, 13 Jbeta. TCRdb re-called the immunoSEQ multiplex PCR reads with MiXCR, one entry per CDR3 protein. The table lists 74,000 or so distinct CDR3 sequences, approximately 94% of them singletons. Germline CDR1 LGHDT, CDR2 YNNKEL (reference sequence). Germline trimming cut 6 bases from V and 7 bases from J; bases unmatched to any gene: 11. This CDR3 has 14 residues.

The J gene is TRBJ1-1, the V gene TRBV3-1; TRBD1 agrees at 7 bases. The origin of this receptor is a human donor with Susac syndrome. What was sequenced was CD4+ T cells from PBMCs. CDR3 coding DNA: TGTGCCAGCAGTCAGTTCAGGGGGAAGGGTGAAGCTTTCTTT. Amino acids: CASSQFRGKGEAFF.